The 23 T cell receptor beta chains presented below share a single source sample, sequenced in a study of cytomegalovirus exposure and HLA in healthy donors. PCR involved 60 Vbeta and 13 Jbeta primers. The data were produced by immunoSEQ multiplex PCR, yet TCRdb's version contains in-frame clones alone and is incomplete. The data hold approximately 140,000 clones, with around 78% observed a single time. The sample was PBMCs. The receptor source for this set is a man aged 40-55 years in good health and CMV-seropositive.

The chain uses TRBV9 and TRBJ1-2; 8 nucleotides agree with TRBD1. V trimming: 0 bases; J trimming: 4 bases; junction bases outside the gene matches: 11. The CDR3 covers 17 residues. The germline V gene has CDR1 SGDLS and CDR2 YYNGEE. CDR3 DNA sequence: TGTGCCAGCAGCGTAGAAGGACAGGGCCTCTTCTCCTATGGCTACACCTTC. Protein sequence: CASSVEGQGLFSYGYTF.

A few counts support this clone. The rearrangement joins TRBV5-6 to TRBJ1-1, with 7 bases that match TRBD1. The CDR3 loop spans 15 amino acids. V gave up 0 bases and J gave up 3 bases; unmatched junction bases: 5. Germline CDR1 reads SGHDT; CDR2 reads YYEEEE. CDR3: CASSLAGQFYTEAFF. The CDR3 nucleotides read TGTGCCAGCAGCTTGGCGGGACAGTTCTACACTGAAGCTTTCTTT.

This clone was seen just once. V and J are TRBV6-5 and TRBJ2-3, with a possible D match to TRBD1 (7 bases). The CDR3 sequence is 16 residues long. V was cut by 4 bases and J by 1 base, with 15 bases left in between. Germline V gene sequence: CDR1 MNHEY, CDR2 SVGAGI. CDR3 loop: CASSFGGGQGTDTQYF. The CDR3 coding sequence is TGTGCCAGCAGTTTCGGGGGTGGACAGGGCACAGATACGCAGTATTTT.

In regard to this clone: Other nucleotide sequences in the sample specify the same CDR3. The V gene is TRBV4-2, the J gene TRBJ1-2; 9 nucleotides match TRBD1. The CDR3 is 15 residues long. With V trimmed by 4 bases and J by 5 bases, 8 bases remained unmatched. The germline CDR1 and CDR2 sequences are LGHNA and YNFKEQ. The CDR3 DNA reads TGTGCCAGCAGCCCCGGGACAGGGTTAGGGTATGGCTACACCTTC. Translation gives CASSPGTGLGYGYTF.

The chain couples TRBV25-1 to TRBJ1-5; D might be TRBD1 (5 bases). CDR1 MGHDK and CDR2 SYGVNS come from the germline V gene. The CDR3 totals 13 residues. V lost 4 bases to trimming and J lost 1 base, with 5 bases between them. CDR3 DNA: TGTGCCAGCAGTGCAGGGAGCAATCAGCCCCAGCATTTT. Translation: CASSAGSNQPQHF.

The V call is TRBV5-1, the J call TRBJ2-1, with TRBD2 identical over 10 bases. Germline V gene data show CDR1 as SGHRS and CDR2 as YFSETQ. This CDR3 is built from 20 residues. Trimming removed 1 base from V and 0 bases from J; junction bases left unmatched: 13. This chain's CDR3 is CASSLNTVLAGYSSYNEQFF. CDR3 DNA: TGCGCCAGCAGCTTGAACACCGTACTAGCGGGGTACAGCTCCTACAATGAGCAGTTCTTC.

The chain links TRBV29-1 to TRBJ2-7, with TRBD1 matching over 9 bases. Germline lookup yields CDR1 SQVTM and CDR2 ANQGSEA. Trimming at V came to 7 bases and at J to 1 base, leaving 8 bases not matched to a gene. This CDR3 spans 14 amino acids. The CDR3 DNA is TGCAGCGCCACCGGGACAGGGTTTTCCTACGAGCAGTACTTC. Translated, it gives CSATGTGFSYEQYF.

The chain recombines TRBV5-4 with TRBJ2-1, with 13 bases that match TRBD2. V was pared by 3 bases and J by 10 bases, with 7 bases of the junction left unmatched. CDR1 and CDR2 (germline): SGHNT, YYREEE (reference sequence). This CDR3 region has 15 residues. The CDR3 is CASSSGTSGIGEQFF. The CDR3, as DNA: TGTGCCAGCAGCTCCGGGACTAGCGGGATCGGAGAGCAGTTCTTC.

This clone appeared a single time. The chain couples TRBV6-5 to TRBJ2-4; D might be TRBD1 (5 bases). Germline CDR1 MNHEY, CDR2 SVGAGI. There are 15 residues in the CDR3. Trimming shortened V by 5 bases and J by 4 bases, and 15 bases separated the two germline ends. CDR3 residues: CASSTPRVKKNIQYF. CDR3 sequence (DNA): TGTGCCAGCAGTACACCCAGGGTAAAAAAAAACATTCAGTACTTC.

The genes are TRBV28 and TRBJ1-1; the D gene is possibly TRBD1 (6 bases). The CDR3 extends over 11 amino acids. The V gene lost 6 bases and the J gene lost 11 bases, with 13 bases spanning the gap. Germline V CDR1 and CDR2: MDHEN, SYDVKM. The CDR3 loop is CASSDPRGAFF. The CDR3, as DNA: TGTGCCAGCAGCGACCCGAGGGGGGCTTTCTTT. Supplemented by reference TRBV28 and TRBJ1-1, the full variable domain reads DVKVTQSSRYLVKRTGEKVFLECVQDMDHENMFWYRQDPGLGLRLIYFSYDVKMKEKGDIPEGYSVSREKKERFSLILESASTNQTSMYLCASSDPRGAFFGQGTRLTVV.

V is TRBV10-3 and J is TRBJ2-2, with 11 bases lining up with TRBD1. The CDR3 is made up of 15 amino acids. Germline V gene sequence: CDR1 ENHRY, CDR2 SYGVKD. V dropped 6 bases and J dropped 5; count of bases not matched to a gene: 5. The CDR3 nucleotides read TGTGCCATCAGAGGACAGGGGGCAGGGACCGGGGAGCTGTTTTTT. Translating it yields CAIRGQGAGTGELFF.

The V gene is TRBV7-3, the J gene TRBJ2-3; 8 bases map to TRBD2. CDR1 SGHTA and CDR2 FQGTGA come from the germline V gene. V lost 5 bases, J lost 4 bases, and 11 bases stayed unmatched. The CDR3 is 16 amino acids. CDR3 sequence reads: CASSARLGTRADTQYF. As DNA, the CDR3 is TGTGCCAGCAGCGCCCGGCTGGGGACTAGGGCAGATACGCAGTATTTT.

J is TRBJ1-5 and V is TRBV28; D might be TRBD1 (5 bases). The V gene's germline CDR1 is MDHEN and CDR2 SYDVKM. V lost 6 bases to trimming and J lost 4 bases, with 10 bases between them. CDR3 size: 13 residues. CDR3 DNA: TGTGCCAGCAGCCCGGGACTGAATCAGCCCCAGCATTTT. Its translation is CASSPGLNQPQHF.

CDR3: CASSPPTGGNYEQYF. The CDR3 coding sequence is TGTGCCAGCTCACCGCCGACAGGGGGCAACTACGAGCAGTACTTC. The chain has TRBV18 and TRBJ2-7; the match to TRBD1 covers 10 bases. Unmatched junction bases numbered 5, after V lost 3 bases and J lost 3 bases. Germline CDR1 and CDR2: KGHSH and LQKENI. The CDR3 contains 15 residues. Looking up the rest from reference TRBV18 and TRBJ2-7 gives the full variable domain: NAGVMQNPRHLVRRRGQEARLRCSPMKGHSHVYWYRQLPEEGLKFMVYLQKENIIDESGMPKERFSAEFPKEGPSILRIQQVVRGDSAAYFCASSPPTGGNYEQYFGPGTRLTVT.

The chain carries TRBV4-1 and TRBJ1-2; the match to TRBD1 covers 10 bases. The germline V gene encodes CDR1 MGHRA and CDR2 YSYEKL. Losses at the gene ends were 8 bases for V and 3 bases for J; bases not matched to a gene: 6. The length of the CDR3 is 14 residues. In DNA form, the CDR3 reads TGCGCCAGCGCCGGACAGGGGGAGGACTATGGCTACACCTTC. It yields the protein CASAGQGEDYGYTF.

The chain joins TRBV11-2 to TRBJ1-1, with D possibly matching TRBD1 (6 bases). CDR3 size: 14 residues. The germline CDR1 and CDR2 sequences are SGHAT and FQNNGV. V dropped 5 bases and J dropped 0 bases, with 10 bases sitting between them. In nucleotides, the CDR3 is TGTGCCAGCAGCCTGGGACACATGAACACTGAAGCTTTCTTT. The encoded protein is CASSLGHMNTEAFF. Based on the CDR3 plus reference TRBV11-2 and TRBJ1-1, the full variable domain is EAGVAQSPRYKIIEKRQSVAFWCNPISGHATLYWYQQILGQGPKLLIQFQNNGVVDDSQLPKDRFSAERLKGVDSTLKIQPAKLEDSAVYLCASSLGHMNTEAFFGQGTRLTVV.

This clone was seen a single time. The chain has TRBV28 and TRBJ1-5; weak D call: TRBD1 (6 bases). This CDR3 spans 15 amino acids. Trimming shortened V by 3 bases and J by 4 bases, and 13 bases separated the two germline ends. CDR1 MDHEN and CDR2 SYDVKM come from the germline V gene. The CDR3 protein is CASSLSTGYNQPQHF. CDR3 bases: TGTGCCAGCAGTTTGTCGACAGGATATAATCAGCCCCAGCATTTT.

The chain employs TRBV18 and TRBJ2-1; no definite D call. Germline CDR1 reads KGHSH; CDR2 reads LQKENI. The V end lost 3 bases, the J end lost 7 bases, and 7 bases lay between the germline ends. This CDR3 comprises 12 residues. DNA of the CDR3: TGTGCCAGCTCACCTATATTAAATGAGCAGTTCTTC. Translated: CASSPILNEQFF. The variable domain in full, with the rest retrieved from reference TRBV18 and TRBJ2-1, is NAGVMQNPRHLVRRRGQEARLRCSPMKGHSHVYWYRQLPEEGLKFMVYLQKENIIDESGMPKERFSAEFPKEGPSILRIQQVVRGDSAAYFCASSPILNEQFFGPGTRLTVL.

The chain has TRBV7-8 and TRBJ1-1; possibly TRBD1 for D (6 bases). The CDR3 contains 11 residues. Deletions cut 8 bases from V and 10 bases from J, with 14 bases between. Germline V gives CDR1 SGHVS, CDR2 FQNEAQ. The CDR3 nucleotides are TGTGCCAGCGCTCTAGGGGGAGTAGCTTTCTTT. Translation gives CASALGGVAFF.

The chain joins TRBV29-1 to TRBJ1-1; the D is unclear. V was trimmed by 7 bases and J by 3 bases, leaving 12 bases between them. This CDR3 comprises 12 residues. Per the germline V gene, CDR1 is SQVTM and CDR2 is ANQGSEA. In nucleotides, the CDR3 is TGCAGCGCCCCACTCGGGGACACTGAAGCTTTCTTT. This codes for CSAPLGDTEAFF.

The chain recombines TRBV5-8 with TRBJ2-1; 8 nucleotides match TRBD1. Germline lookup yields CDR1 SGHTS and CDR2 YDEGEE. The CDR3 loop spans 16 amino acids. V dropped 3 bases and J dropped 1; count of bases not matched to a gene: 6. The DNA of the CDR3 is TGTGCCAGCAGCTCCCGACAGGGGAGATCCTACAATGAGCAGTTCTTC. Translation gives CASSSRQGRSYNEQFF.

This sequence joins TRBV6-5 and TRBJ1-5; D call uncertain. The CDR3 covers 14 residues. Germline CDR1 reads MNHEY; CDR2 reads SVGAGI. V was pared by 5 bases and J by 0 bases, with 8 bases between. The CDR3 region is CASSQLYSNQPQHF. In nucleotides, the CDR3 is TGTGCCAGCAGTCAACTTTATAGCAATCAGCCCCAGCATTTT.

The chain has TRBV18 and TRBJ1-5, with D maybe TRBD1 (5 bases). The CDR3 totals 14 residues. The germline V and J ends were trimmed by 2 bases and 4 bases, with 9 bases remaining between them. CDR1 and CDR2 (germline): KGHSH, LQKENI. The CDR3 DNA follows: TGTGCCAGCTCACCAACGGGGGATAATCAGCCCCAGCATTTT. It translates to CASSPTGDNQPQHF.